The entry that follows covers one TCR beta chain sequence. Documented treatment: randomized to nivolumab then ipilimumab (arm A) or the reverse (arm B). From thawed PBMCs, live CD3+CD8+ cells negative for CD19 and CD56 were sorted. The data belong to a study of sequential checkpoint blockade in melanoma. Study-level background: Patients were randomized 1:1 to nivolumab-then-ipilimumab or ipilimumab-then-nivolumab first-line. After both sequences, patients received maintenance nivolumab.

The ends lost 7 bases at V and 5 bases at J; junction bases unmatched: 10. The germline V gene has CDR1 LNHDA and CDR2 SQIVND (reference sequence). The CDR3 extends over 16 amino acids. This table comes from immunoSEQ multiplex PCR, and its TCRdb copy is limited to in-frame clones, with some not included. In the table there are 30,000 to 40,000 clones, 84% of which are singletons. This TCR was recovered from a human donor with melanoma. The input for sequencing was CD8+ T cells sorted from blood (inferred from file names), taken from a patient given nivolumab and ipilimumab in sequence. This chain uses TRBV19 with TRBJ2-1; 11 bases agree with TRBD1. The CDR3 nucleotides are TGTGCCAGTATTTCATGGGACAGGGGGGACAACAATGAGCAGTTCTTC. Translating gives CASISWDRGDNNEQFF.